The 28 T cell receptor beta chains given below trace back to one sample, sequenced in a study of cytomegalovirus exposure and HLA in healthy donors. PCR involved 60 Vbeta and 13 Jbeta primers. Here immunoSEQ multiplex PCR was the method, and the copy in TCRdb shows in-frame clones only, minus some. The sample yields fewer than 200,000 clones, approximately 82% seen once. Sequenced: PBMCs. The receptors stem from a male donor in good health and CMV-seronegative.

The J gene is TRBJ1-3, the V gene TRBV6-1, with D tentatively TRBD1 (6 bases). Trimming took off 8 bases at V and 1 base at J, with 12 bases between the two ends. Germline V gene data show CDR1 as MNHNS and CDR2 as SASEGT. This CDR3 comprises 14 residues. In DNA form, the CDR3 reads TGTGCCAGCCTACAGGGCCTTTCTGGAAACACCATATATTTT. Protein sequence: CASLQGLSGNTIYF.

The chain employs TRBV2 and TRBJ2-2; 10 bases map to TRBD2. The CDR3 covers 16 residues. Germline CDR1 SNHLY, CDR2 FYNNEI. The trim removed 5 bases at V and 6 bases at J, leaving 9 bases unmatched. The CDR3 DNA is TGTGCCAGCAGTATAATGAGCGGGAGGGCGGCCGGGGAGCTGTTTTTT. Translating it yields CASSIMSGRAAGELFF.

The J gene is TRBJ2-1, the V gene TRBV13, with D unclear. Germline lookup yields CDR1 PRHDT and CDR2 FYEKMQ (reference sequence). The CDR3 has 13 amino acids. V lost 1 base and J lost 6, with 7 bases in between. CDR3 nucleotides: TGTGCCAGCAGCTTAGAGTACGGCAATGAGCAGTTCTTC. Protein: CASSLEYGNEQFF.

The chain uses TRBV27 and TRBJ1-1; possible D gene TRBD1, 6 bases. The CDR3 runs 14 residues. V was shortened by 7 bases and J by 7 bases, with 19 bases between the two germline ends. Per the germline V gene, CDR1 is MNHEY and CDR2 is SMNVEV (reference sequence). Here the CDR3 DNA reads TGTGCCAGCATTATCCGGGGGGGACACTATGAAGCTTTCTTT. It translates to CASIIRGGHYEAFF.

V usage is TRBV7-2 and J usage is TRBJ1-2, with D possibly TRBD1 on 6 matching bases. This CDR3 is built from 13 residues. Trimming took 1 base from V and 5 from J, leaving 8 bases between them. In germline, CDR1 is SGHTA, CDR2 FQGNSA. CDR3 coding DNA: TGTGCCAGCAGCTTAGGGACAGCTTATGGCTACACCTTC. It encodes CASSLGTAYGYTF.

This chain uses TRBV15 with TRBJ2-7, with D tentatively TRBD1 (5 bases). Germline-derived CDR1 and CDR2 are LNHNV and YYDKDF (reference sequence). Trimming removed 5 bases from V and 3 bases from J, with 14 bases in between. The CDR3 is 14 residues long. CDR3 DNA: TGTGCCACCAGCCAGGCAGGGTTGAACTACGAGCAGTACTTC. Translating gives CATSQAGLNYEQYF.

This clone has only a few counts. The CDR3: CASSLRGAVSYNSPLHF. CDR3 nucleotide sequence: TGTGCCAGCAGTTTGCGGGGTGCAGTTTCCTATAATTCACCCCTCCACTTT. The rearrangement uses TRBV27 and TRBJ1-6; D ambiguous. Germline CDR1 is MNHEY and CDR2 is SMNVEV (reference sequence). Trimming left V 3 bases short and J 1 base short, with 13 bases between. There are 17 residues in the CDR3.

The chain links TRBV11-1 to TRBJ1-2; 7 bases match TRBD1. The V and J ends lost 5 bases and 6 bases, in that order; junction bases with no gene match: 15. Per the germline V gene, CDR1 is SGHAT and CDR2 is FQDESV (reference sequence). There are 16 residues in the CDR3. For the CDR3, the DNA is TGTGCCAGCAGCCCCCGGCGGGGACTCGACAGGGATGGCTACACCTTC. This codes for CASSPRRGLDRDGYTF.

A single count supports this clone. The chain employs TRBV20-1 and TRBJ2-7, with TRBD1 identical over 8 bases. There are 11 residues in the CDR3. Per germline, CDR1 DFQATT and CDR2 SNEGSKA (reference sequence). V lost 6 bases to trimming and J lost 3 bases; unmatched junction nucleotides: 1. Here the CDR3 reads CSADRGYEQYF. CDR3 bases: TGCAGTGCAGACAGGGGCTACGAGCAGTACTTC.

The chain employs TRBV6-6 and TRBJ2-7; TRBD2 aligns across 9 bases. The germline V gene encodes CDR1 MNHNY and CDR2 SVGAGI (reference sequence). This CDR3 comprises 15 residues. The V segment lost 6 bases and the J segment 4 bases; nucleotides outside the gene matches: 10. CDR3 bases: TGTGCCAGCAGCTCTCACACTAGCGGGCCATACGAGCAGTACTTC. Its translation: CASSSHTSGPYEQYF.

V gene TRBV28 combines with J gene TRBJ1-2; D not certain. From germline, CDR1 is MDHEN and CDR2 SYDVKM. Trimming removed 2 bases from V and 8 bases from J, with 9 bases in between. There are 12 residues in the CDR3. CDR3 region: CASSLETRGYTF. CDR3 in DNA: TGTGCCAGCAGTTTAGAAACTCGGGGCTACACCTTC.

This clone has only one observation. This rearrangement joins TRBV15 to TRBJ2-5; the match to TRBD1 covers 7 bases. The end of the DNA aligns better with TRBJ2-7, so the J call may be wrong. Germline values: CDR1 LNHNV, CDR2 YYDKDF (reference sequence). The CDR3 sequence is 13 residues long. In DNA form, the CDR3 reads TGTGCCACCAGCAGCCAGGGGGCCTACGAGCAGTACTTC. This encodes CATSSQGAYEQYF.

The chain has TRBV19 and TRBJ1-1; no clear D gene. The germline V gene has CDR1 LNHDA and CDR2 SQIVND (reference sequence). This CDR3 comprises 13 residues. Trimming pared 3 bases from V and 8 bases from J, leaving 13 bases between. The chain's CDR3 is CASSILDGAEAFF. CDR3 sequence (DNA): TGTGCCAGTAGTATTCTCGACGGAGCCGAAGCTTTCTTT.

This clone was counted only a few times. This sample includes further DNA sequences coding for the same CDR3. The rearrangement links TRBV7-2 to TRBJ2-7; 7 positions agree with TRBD2. The CDR3 loop spans 15 amino acids. The junction had 4 bases not matched to a gene; V was cut back by 0 bases and J by 2 bases. In germline, CDR1 is SGHTA, CDR2 FQGNSA. Here the CDR3 DNA reads TGTGCCAGCAGCTTAGCGGGCGGGAGCGCCTACGAGCAGTACTTC. Protein sequence: CASSLAGGSAYEQYF.

V and J are TRBV5-4 and TRBJ2-7, with D possibly TRBD2 on 5 matching bases. Trimming left V 2 bases short and J 0 bases short, with 18 bases between. Germline V gene data show CDR1 as SGHNT and CDR2 as YYREEE (reference sequence). The CDR3 runs 17 residues. The CDR3 region has the DNA TGTGCCAGCAGCTTAATCGGAGGCATAGCGATCTCCTACGAGCAGTACTTC. Translating it yields CASSLIGGIAISYEQYF.

V and J are TRBV29-1 and TRBJ2-5; 9 bases agree with TRBD1. Germline V gene lookup returns CDR1 SQVTM and CDR2 ANQGSEA. The CDR3 has 14 amino acids. The J segment lost 2 bases and the V segment lost 4 bases, leaving 5 bases of the junction unmatched. The CDR3 nucleotides read TGCAGCGTTGGGACAGGGGTTCGGCAAGAGACCCAGTACTTC. It encodes CSVGTGVRQETQYF.

The chain uses TRBV11-1 and TRBJ2-7, with 7 bases that match TRBD2. The CDR3 runs to 16 residues. Looked up from germline, CDR1 is SGHAT and CDR2 is FQDESV (reference sequence). The J segment lost 1 base and the V segment lost 5 bases, leaving 11 bases of the junction unmatched. The CDR3 DNA reads as TGTGCCAGCAGCCCTGCCGGGACGGGAGGATCCTACGAGCAGTACTTC. Its protein product is CASSPAGTGGSYEQYF.

The chain uses TRBV28 and TRBJ2-7, with no clear D. Trimming pared 7 bases from V and 0 bases from J, leaving 7 bases between. This CDR3 contains 12 residues. Germline values: CDR1 MDHEN, CDR2 SYDVKM. The CDR3 loop is CASTDSSYEQYF. Here the CDR3 DNA reads TGTGCCAGCACCGATAGCTCCTACGAGCAGTACTTC.

This clone was recorded a few times. The gene calls are TRBV29-1 and TRBJ2-7; 7 nucleotides agree with TRBD1. This CDR3 contains 14 residues. Germline CDR1 reads SQVTM; CDR2 reads ANQGSEA. J was trimmed by 0 bases and V by 5 bases; bases with no gene match: 7. In DNA, the CDR3 is TGCAGCGTTTACGACAGGGAGAGCTCCTACGAGCAGTACTTC. Protein sequence: CSVYDRESSYEQYF.

This clone was detected once. This chain uses TRBV5-4 with TRBJ2-1; 7 bases align to TRBD1. CDR3 length equals 15 residues. The germline V gene has CDR1 SGHNT and CDR2 YYREEE (reference sequence). Trimming at V came to 4 bases and at J to 4 bases, leaving 8 bases not matched to a gene. The CDR3 DNA reads TGTGCCAGCAGCCCGGAGGTGGACAGGTACAATGAGCAGTTCTTC. Encoded protein: CASSPEVDRYNEQFF.

V gene TRBV9 combines with J gene TRBJ2-1, with a weak D call TRBD1 (6 bases). CDR3 length equals 16 residues. Germline V lookup: CDR1 SGDLS, CDR2 YYNGEE. Trimming took 3 bases from V and 0 from J, leaving 13 bases between them. The CDR3 protein is CASSAPQGSSYNEQFF. The CDR3 region has the DNA TGTGCCAGCAGCGCCCCCCAGGGGAGCTCCTACAATGAGCAGTTCTTC.

This sequence joins TRBV10-2 and TRBJ2-7; D call uncertain. Germline CDR1 and CDR2: WSHSY and SAAADI. The CDR3 loop spans 19 amino acids. Trimming pared 6 bases from V and 6 bases from J, leaving 33 bases between. CDR3 residues: CASRVRSPDGGTSLLEQYF. DNA of the CDR3: TGCGCCAGCAGAGTAAGAAGTCCCGACGGCGGCACGTCCCTCCTCGAGCAGTACTTC.

The chain links TRBV6-5 to TRBJ2-2; a weak D match, TRBD2 (5 bases). Trimming took 10 bases from V and 4 from J, leaving 13 bases between them. CDR3 length: 13 residues. In germline, CDR1 is MNHEY, CDR2 SVGAGI. CDR3 DNA: TGTGCCACCCGGTTCCGGGGCACCGGGGAGCTGTTTTTT. This encodes CATRFRGTGELFF.

This sequence joins TRBV2 and TRBJ1-6; 7 bases are a match to TRBD1. Germline CDR1 is SNHLY and CDR2 is FYNNEI. V lost 11 bases to trimming and J lost 10 bases; unmatched junction nucleotides: 20. The CDR3 runs 16 residues. The DNA of the CDR3 is TGTGCCTCCAGCACTAGGACAGGAACCCTTTACTCACCCCTCCACTTT. It yields the protein CASSTRTGTLYSPLHF.

The V gene is TRBV11-2, the J gene TRBJ1-1, with D maybe TRBD1 (5 bases). The CDR3 length is 14 residues. Germline CDR1 and CDR2: SGHAT and FQNNGV. Trimming took off 3 bases at V and 5 bases at J, with 13 bases between the two ends. This chain's CDR3 is CASSLAGESTEAFF. The DNA for the CDR3 is TGTGCCAGCAGCTTGGCGGGGGAGTCGACTGAAGCTTTCTTT.

The chain joins TRBV5-6 to TRBJ2-7; 7 positions agree with TRBD1. The CDR3 extends over 14 amino acids. CDR1 is SGHDT and CDR2 is YYEEEE in the germline V gene. J was trimmed by 0 bases and V by 4 bases; bases with no gene match: 4. The CDR3: CASSPWDSSYEQYF. For the CDR3, the DNA is TGTGCCAGCAGCCCCTGGGACAGCTCCTACGAGCAGTACTTC.

This rearrangement joins TRBV28 to TRBJ2-2, with D unresolved. This CDR3 comprises 12 residues. Trimming cost V 3 bases and J 6 bases, with 5 bases left between them. Germline V gene data show CDR1 as MDHEN and CDR2 as SYDVKM. In DNA form, the CDR3 reads TGTGCCAGCAGTTTGAGGTCCGGGGAGCTGTTTTTT. Protein sequence: CASSLRSGELFF.

This clone appeared a few times. The CDR3 is CASRSQETQYF. In DNA, the CDR3 is TGCGCCAGCCGGTCCCAAGAGACCCAGTACTTC. The rearrangement joins TRBV5-1 to TRBJ2-5, with unresolved D. Germline-derived CDR1 and CDR2 are SGHRS and YFSETQ. The CDR3 sequence is 11 residues long. Trimming cost V 7 bases and J 1 base, with 5 bases left between them.